The TCR beta chain under discussion was sequenced for a study of OX40 agonist ivuxolimab in advanced cancers. Sampling times: baseline, cycle 4 day 1, cycle 7 day 1. Per the germline V gene, CDR1 is GTSNPN and CDR2 is SVGIG (reference sequence). The length of the CDR3 is 15 residues. Measured with immunoSEQ multiplex PCR; TCRdb has only the in-frame clones, and not every one. The sample contains 18,000 or so clones, 67% of which appear only once. Notes on the study in general: In the 0.1 to 3.0 mg/kg range, CD4+ and CD8+ blood T cells had expanded clonally by week 6.

On this clone itself: Its antigen is undetermined. At one boundary the junction diverges from the germline segment, which might be a read error.

The source material was CD4+ or CD8+ T cells sorted from blood, sampled in a trial of the OX40 agonist ivuxolimab. The source is an adult with an advanced solid tumor such as melanoma, head and neck, liver or kidney cancer. The J gene is TRBJ1-1, the V gene TRBV30, with TRBD1 matching 8 bases. The CDR3 DNA sequence: TGTGCCTGGAGCGACCCCCGGACAGGGAAATTTGAAACTTTCTTT. It specifies CAWSDPRTGKFETFF.